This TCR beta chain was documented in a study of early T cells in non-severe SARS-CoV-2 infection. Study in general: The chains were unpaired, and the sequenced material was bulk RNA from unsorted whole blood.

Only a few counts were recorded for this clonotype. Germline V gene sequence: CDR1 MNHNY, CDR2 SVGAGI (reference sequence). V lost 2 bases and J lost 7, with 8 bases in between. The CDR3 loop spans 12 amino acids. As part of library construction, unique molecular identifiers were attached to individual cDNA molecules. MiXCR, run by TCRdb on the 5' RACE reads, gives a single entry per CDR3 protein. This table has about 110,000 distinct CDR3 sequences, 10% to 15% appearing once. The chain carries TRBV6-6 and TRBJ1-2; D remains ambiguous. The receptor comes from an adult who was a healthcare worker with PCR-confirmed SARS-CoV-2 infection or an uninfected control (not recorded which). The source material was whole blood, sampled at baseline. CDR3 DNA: TGTGCCAGCAGTTACCCCAGCTCTGGCTACACCTTC. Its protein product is CASSYPSSGYTF.